These 10 T cell receptor beta chains originate from one sample sequenced in a study of early T cells in non-severe SARS-CoV-2 infection (dated by TCRdb to about 2021). Library generation was performed with 5' RACE. Sequencing was carried out with a NextSeq 500. TCRdb reanalyzed the raw reads on its own, using fastp at Q25 for trimming and MiXCR for clone calling, and kept in-frame beta chains. Each record represents a unique CDR3 protein, reported with the most common genes and DNA among its rows. This sample gives some 98,000 distinct CDR3 sequences in total; roughly 15% of them show up just once. In total, the top ten clones hold roughly 1.2% of the sample. Sequenced: whole blood. The receptors originated from an adult who was a healthcare worker with PCR-confirmed SARS-CoV-2 infection or an uninfected control (not recorded which).

This clonotype was found many times. This chain links TRBV7-9 with TRBJ2-2, with TRBD1 identical over 8 bases. The CDR3 consists of 16 residues. Germline CDR1 SEHNR, CDR2 FQNEAQ (reference sequence). The J segment lost 5 bases and the V segment lost 3 bases, leaving 8 bases of the junction unmatched. The CDR3 DNA is TGTGCCAGCAGCTTTGGCCAGGGGGCTTTGACCGGGGAGCTGTTTTTT. Protein sequence: CASSFGQGALTGELFF.

This chain joins TRBV19 and TRBJ2-2; TRBD1 aligns across 10 bases. The CDR3 sequence is 16 residues long. The germline V gene has CDR1 LNHDA and CDR2 SQIVND (reference sequence). V gave up 5 bases and J gave up 6 bases; unmatched junction bases: 9. In DNA form, the CDR3 reads TGTGCCAGTAGTCTCCGGGACAGGGGAGGTCCCGGGGAGCTGTTTTTT. It yields the protein CASSLRDRGGPGELFF.

The chain carries TRBV11-2 and TRBJ2-2, with TRBD1 as a possible D gene (5 bases). The V gene lost 2 bases and the J gene lost 1 base, with 20 bases spanning the gap. This CDR3 has 19 residues. Germline CDR1 reads SGHAT; CDR2 reads FQNNGV. CDR3 in DNA: TGTGCCAGCAGCTTATGGGGCCATCGGACCAGTATGAACACCGGGGAGCTGTTTTTT. Translating it yields CASSLWGHRTSMNTGELFF.

This clonotype was picked up a small number of times. The V call is TRBV20-1, the J call TRBJ1-2; no definite D call. Germline lookup yields CDR1 DFQATT and CDR2 SNEGSKA (reference sequence). This CDR3 comprises 13 residues. V was cut by 3 bases and J by 8 bases, with 16 bases left in between. CDR3 residues: CSASIAGVGGYTF. The CDR3 nucleotides are TGCAGTGCTAGCATTGCCGGGGTAGGAGGCTACACCTTC.

The rearrangement uses TRBV6-4 and TRBJ2-3; possibly TRBD2 for D (6 bases). Trimming pared 11 bases from V and 1 base from J, leaving 13 bases between. The CDR3 contains 13 residues. Germline CDR1 and CDR2: MRHNA and SNTAGT. For the CDR3, the DNA is TGTGCCTCCTCGGGAGATGGCACAGATACGCAGTATTTT. Translation gives CASSGDGTDTQYF.

The chain uses TRBV5-1 and TRBJ2-5, with TRBD2 matching over 10 bases. Germline trimming cut 2 bases from V and 1 base from J; bases unmatched to any gene: 8. The CDR3 is 17 residues long. The germline gives CDR1 SGHRS, CDR2 YFSETQ. The CDR3 loop reads CASSFPVSGGLQETQYF. The CDR3 region has the DNA TGCGCCAGCAGCTTCCCCGTTAGCGGGGGGCTCCAAGAGACCCAGTACTTC.

The chain uses TRBV29-1 and TRBJ2-3; D is perhaps TRBD1 (6 bases). The ends were cut back, 7 bases at V and 5 bases at J, with 22 bases in the middle. Germline V gene data show CDR1 as SQVTM and CDR2 as ANQGSEA. This CDR3 is built from 15 residues. This CDR3 reads CSGGPGTQKGDTQYF. The CDR3, as DNA: TGCAGCGGGGGCCCCGGGACACAAAAGGGAGATACGCAGTATTTT.

Only one count was recorded for this clonotype. V and J are TRBV3-1 and TRBJ1-6, with D possibly TRBD1 on 5 matching bases. CDR3 length equals 15 residues. The germline gives CDR1 LGHDT, CDR2 YNNKEL (reference sequence). The V end lost 0 bases, the J end lost 9 bases, and 12 bases lay between the germline ends. The CDR3 here is CASSQDLRGFSPLHF. Here the CDR3 DNA reads TGTGCCAGCAGCCAAGATCTTAGGGGCTTTTCACCCCTCCACTTT.

The V gene is TRBV19, the J gene TRBJ2-3, with D unresolved. The CDR3 has 11 residues. The germline gives CDR1 LNHDA, CDR2 SQIVND (reference sequence). Trimming removed 9 bases at V and 6 bases at J, with 10 bases between. CDR3 region: CARGKSDTQYF. CDR3 coding DNA: TGTGCCAGGGGGAAATCGGATACGCAGTATTTT.

As regards this clonotype: One end of the junction is discordant with germline, which a read error may explain. The V and J genes are TRBV7-9 and TRBJ2-3, with 10 nucleotides matching TRBD2. The CDR3 is 16 amino acids. In germline, CDR1 is SEHNR, CDR2 FQNEAQ (reference sequence). The CDR3 nucleotides read TGTGCCAGCAGCCTAGCGGGGGAGGTTATTTCTGGTACGCAGTATTTT. Protein product: CASSLAGEVISGTQYF.